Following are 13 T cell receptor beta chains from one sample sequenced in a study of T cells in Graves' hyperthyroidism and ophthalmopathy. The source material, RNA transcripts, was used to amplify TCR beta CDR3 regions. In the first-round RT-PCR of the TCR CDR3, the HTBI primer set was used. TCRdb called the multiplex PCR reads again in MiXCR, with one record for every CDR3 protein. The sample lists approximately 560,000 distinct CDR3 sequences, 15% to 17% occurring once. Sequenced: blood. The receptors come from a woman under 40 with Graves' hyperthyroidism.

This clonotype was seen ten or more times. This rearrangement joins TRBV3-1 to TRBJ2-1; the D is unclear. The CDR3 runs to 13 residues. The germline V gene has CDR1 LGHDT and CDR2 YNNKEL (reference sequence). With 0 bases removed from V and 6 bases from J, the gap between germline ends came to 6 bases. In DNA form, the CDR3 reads TGTGCCAGCAGCCAAGATCTAGTCAATGAGCAGTTCTTC. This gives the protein CASSQDLVNEQFF.

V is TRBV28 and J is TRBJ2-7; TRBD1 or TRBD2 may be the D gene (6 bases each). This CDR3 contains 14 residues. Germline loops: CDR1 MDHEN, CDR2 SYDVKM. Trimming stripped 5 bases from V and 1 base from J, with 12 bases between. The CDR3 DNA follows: TGTGCCAGCAGTATGCTAGGGGGGTCCTACGAGCAGTACTTC. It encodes CASSMLGGSYEQYF.

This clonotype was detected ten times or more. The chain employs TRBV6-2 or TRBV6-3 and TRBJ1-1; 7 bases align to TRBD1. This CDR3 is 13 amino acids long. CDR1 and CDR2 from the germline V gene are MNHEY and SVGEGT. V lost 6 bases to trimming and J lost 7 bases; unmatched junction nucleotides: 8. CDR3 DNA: TGTGCCAGCAGCTGGGGACAGAGACTTGAAGCTTTCTTT. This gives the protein CASSWGQRLEAFF.

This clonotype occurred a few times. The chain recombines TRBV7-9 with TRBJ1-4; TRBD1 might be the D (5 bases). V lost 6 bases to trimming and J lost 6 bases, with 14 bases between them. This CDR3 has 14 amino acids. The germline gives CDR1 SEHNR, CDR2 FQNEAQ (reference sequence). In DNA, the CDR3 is TGTGCCAGCAGTCCCCGGGACGGGTATGAAAAACTGTTTTTT. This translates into CASSPRDGYEKLFF.

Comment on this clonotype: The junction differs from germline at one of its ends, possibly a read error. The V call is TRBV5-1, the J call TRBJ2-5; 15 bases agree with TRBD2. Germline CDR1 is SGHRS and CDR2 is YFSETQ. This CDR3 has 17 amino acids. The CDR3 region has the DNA TGCGCCAGCAGCTTGGGGACTAGCGGGAGGGCAGCAGAGACCCAGTGCTTC. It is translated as CASSLGTSGRAAETQCF.

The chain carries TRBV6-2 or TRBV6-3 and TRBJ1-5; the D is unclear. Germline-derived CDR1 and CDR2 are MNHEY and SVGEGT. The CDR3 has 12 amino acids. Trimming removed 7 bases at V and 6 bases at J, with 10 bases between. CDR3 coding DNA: TGTGCCAGCACCACCGGGAGTCAGCCCCAGCATTTT. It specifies CASTTGSQPQHF.

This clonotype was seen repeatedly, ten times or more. The CDR3 sequence is CASSLTRGLSEQFF. The CDR3 DNA is TGTGCCAGCAGCTTGACTAGAGGGTTGAGTGAGCAGTTCTTC. This chain joins TRBV27 and TRBJ2-1, with D possibly being TRBD2 (6 bases). CDR1 is MNHEY and CDR2 is SMNVEV in the germline V gene (reference sequence). V was pared by 6 bases and J by 9 bases, with 18 bases between. The CDR3 has 14 residues.

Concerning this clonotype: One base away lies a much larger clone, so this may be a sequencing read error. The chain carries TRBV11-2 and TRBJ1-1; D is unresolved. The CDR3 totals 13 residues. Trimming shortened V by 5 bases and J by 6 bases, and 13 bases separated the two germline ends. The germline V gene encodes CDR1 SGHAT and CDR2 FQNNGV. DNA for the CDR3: TGTGCCAGCAGCCCACCTATATCGGCTGAAGCTTTCTTT. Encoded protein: CASSPPISAEAFF.

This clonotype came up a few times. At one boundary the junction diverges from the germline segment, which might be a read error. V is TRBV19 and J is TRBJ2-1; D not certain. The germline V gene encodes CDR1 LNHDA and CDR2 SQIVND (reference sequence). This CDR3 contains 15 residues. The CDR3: CASSAPQSSYNEQLF. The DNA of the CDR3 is TGTGCCAGTAGTGCCCCACAGTCCTCCTACAATGAGCAGCTCTTC. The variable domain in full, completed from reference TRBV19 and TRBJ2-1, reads DGGITQSPKYLFRKEGQNVTLSCEQNLNHDAMYWYRQDPGQGLRLIYYSQIVNDFQKGDIAEGYSVSREKKESFPLTVTSAQKNPTAFYLCASSAPQSSYNEQLFGPGTRLTVL.

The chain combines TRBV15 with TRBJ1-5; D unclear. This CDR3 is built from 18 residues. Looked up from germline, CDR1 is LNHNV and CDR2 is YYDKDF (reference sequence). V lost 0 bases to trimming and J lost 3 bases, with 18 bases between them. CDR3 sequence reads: CATSRDSLRERANQPQHF. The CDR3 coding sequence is TGTGCCACCAGCAGAGATTCTTTGAGGGAGCGGGCCAATCAGCCCCAGCATTTT.

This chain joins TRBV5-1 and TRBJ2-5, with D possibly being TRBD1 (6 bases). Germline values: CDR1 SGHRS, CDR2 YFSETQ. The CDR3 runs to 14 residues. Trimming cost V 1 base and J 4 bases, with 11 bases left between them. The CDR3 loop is CASSLKQGVETQYF. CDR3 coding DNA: TGCGCCAGCAGCTTGAAACAGGGTGTAGAGACCCAGTACTTC.

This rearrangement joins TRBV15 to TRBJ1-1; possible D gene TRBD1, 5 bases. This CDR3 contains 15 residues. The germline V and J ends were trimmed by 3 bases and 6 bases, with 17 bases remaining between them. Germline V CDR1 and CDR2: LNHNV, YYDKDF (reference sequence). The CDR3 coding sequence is TGTGCCACCAGCAGTGCGTGGGGAGGGGCGGCTGAAGCTTTCTTT. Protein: CATSSAWGGAAEAFF.

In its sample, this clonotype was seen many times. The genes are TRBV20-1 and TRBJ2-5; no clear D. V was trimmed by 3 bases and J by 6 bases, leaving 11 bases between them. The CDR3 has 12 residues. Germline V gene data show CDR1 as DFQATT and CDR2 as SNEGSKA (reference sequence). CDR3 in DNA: TGCAGTGCTAGTAGTCTAGGAAAGACCCAGTACTTC. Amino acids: CSASSLGKTQYF.